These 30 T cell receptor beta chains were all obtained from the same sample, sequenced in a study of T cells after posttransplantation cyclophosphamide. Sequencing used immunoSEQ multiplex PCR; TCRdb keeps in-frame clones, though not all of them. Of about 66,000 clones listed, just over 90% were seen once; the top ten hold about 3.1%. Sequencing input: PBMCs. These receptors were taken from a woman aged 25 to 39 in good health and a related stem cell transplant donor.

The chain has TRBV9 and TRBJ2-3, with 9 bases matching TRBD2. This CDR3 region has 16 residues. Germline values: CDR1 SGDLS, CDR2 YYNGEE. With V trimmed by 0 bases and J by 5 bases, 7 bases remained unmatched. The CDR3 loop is CASSVVGGGAGDTQYF. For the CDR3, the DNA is TGTGCCAGCAGCGTAGTTGGCGGGGGGGCTGGAGATACGCAGTATTTT.

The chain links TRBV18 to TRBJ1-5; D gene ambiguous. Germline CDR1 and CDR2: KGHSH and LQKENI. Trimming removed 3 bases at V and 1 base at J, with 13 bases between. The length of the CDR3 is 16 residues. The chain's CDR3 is CASSPEGVTSNQPQHF. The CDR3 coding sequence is TGTGCCAGCTCACCGGAGGGAGTGACAAGCAATCAGCCCCAGCATTTT.

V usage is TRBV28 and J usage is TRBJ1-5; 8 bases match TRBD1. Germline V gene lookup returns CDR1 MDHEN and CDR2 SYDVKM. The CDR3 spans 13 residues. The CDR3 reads CATRQGSNQPQHF. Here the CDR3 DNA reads TGTGCAACCCGACAGGGGAGCAATCAGCCCCAGCATTTT. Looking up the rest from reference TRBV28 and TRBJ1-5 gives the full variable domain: DVKVTQSSRYLVKRTGEKVFLECVQDMDHENMFWYRQDPGLGLRLIYFSYDVKMKEKGDIPEGYSVSREKKERFSLILESASTNQTSMYLCATRQGSNQPQHFGDGTRLSIL.

CDR3 amino acids: CASSLPNIRDYGYTF. CDR3 DNA: TGTGCCAGCAGCTTGCCCAACATCAGGGACTATGGCTACACCTTC. The V call is TRBV5-6, the J call TRBJ1-2; perhaps TRBD1 as D (5 bases). The CDR3 extends over 15 amino acids. Looked up from germline, CDR1 is SGHDT and CDR2 is YYEEEE. Trimming removed 1 base at V and 3 bases at J, with 13 bases between.

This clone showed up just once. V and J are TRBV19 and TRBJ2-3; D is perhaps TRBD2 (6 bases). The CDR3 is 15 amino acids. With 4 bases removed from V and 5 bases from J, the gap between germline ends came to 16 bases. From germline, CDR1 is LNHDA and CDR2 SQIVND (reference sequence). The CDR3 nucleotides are TGTGCCAGTAGTACACTAGCTCCCCTCCAAGATACGCAGTATTTT. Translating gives CASSTLAPLQDTQYF.

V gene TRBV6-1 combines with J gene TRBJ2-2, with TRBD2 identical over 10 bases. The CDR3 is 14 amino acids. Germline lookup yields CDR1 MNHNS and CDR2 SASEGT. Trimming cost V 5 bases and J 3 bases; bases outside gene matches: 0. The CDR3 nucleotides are TGTGCCAGCAGTACTAGCGGGGACACCGGGGAGCTGTTTTTT. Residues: CASSTSGDTGELFF.

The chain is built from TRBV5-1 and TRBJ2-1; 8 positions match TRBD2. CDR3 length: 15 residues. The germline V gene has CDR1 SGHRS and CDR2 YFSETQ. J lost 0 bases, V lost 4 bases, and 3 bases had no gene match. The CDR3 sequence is CASSGSGSSYNEQFF. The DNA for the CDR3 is TGCGCCAGCAGCGGGAGCGGGAGCTCCTACAATGAGCAGTTCTTC.

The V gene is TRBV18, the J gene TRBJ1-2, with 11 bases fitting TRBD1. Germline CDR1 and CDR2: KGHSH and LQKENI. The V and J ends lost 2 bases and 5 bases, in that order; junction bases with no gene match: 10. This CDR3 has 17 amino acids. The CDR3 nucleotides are TGTGCCAGCTCACCATCCGCTAGGACAGGGGGCTGGTATGGCTACACCTTC. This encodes CASSPSARTGGWYGYTF.

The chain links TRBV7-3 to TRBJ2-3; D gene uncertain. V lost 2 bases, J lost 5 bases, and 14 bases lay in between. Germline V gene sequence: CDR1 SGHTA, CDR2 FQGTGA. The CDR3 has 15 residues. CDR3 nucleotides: TGTGCCAGCAGCTTAGAGTCCCGACGAGTAGATACGCAGTATTTT. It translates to CASSLESRRVDTQYF.

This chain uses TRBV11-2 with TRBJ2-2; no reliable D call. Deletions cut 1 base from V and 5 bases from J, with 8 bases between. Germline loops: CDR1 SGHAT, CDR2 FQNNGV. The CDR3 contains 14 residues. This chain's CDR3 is CASSLASRTGELFF. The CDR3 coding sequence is TGTGCCAGCAGCTTAGCGTCGCGGACCGGGGAGCTGTTTTTT.

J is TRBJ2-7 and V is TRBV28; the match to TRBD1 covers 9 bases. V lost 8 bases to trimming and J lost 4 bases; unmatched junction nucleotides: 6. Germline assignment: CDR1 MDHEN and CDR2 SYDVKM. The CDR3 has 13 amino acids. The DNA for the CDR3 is TGTGCCAGCTCCCCGACAGGGGGGTACGAGCAGTACTTC. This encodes CASSPTGGYEQYF.

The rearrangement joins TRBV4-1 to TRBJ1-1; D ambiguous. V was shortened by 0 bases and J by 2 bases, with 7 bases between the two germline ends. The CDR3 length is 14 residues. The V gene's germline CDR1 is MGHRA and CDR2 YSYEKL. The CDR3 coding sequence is TGCGCCAGCAGCCAAGATCAGCTTAACACTGAAGCTTTCTTT. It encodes CASSQDQLNTEAFF.

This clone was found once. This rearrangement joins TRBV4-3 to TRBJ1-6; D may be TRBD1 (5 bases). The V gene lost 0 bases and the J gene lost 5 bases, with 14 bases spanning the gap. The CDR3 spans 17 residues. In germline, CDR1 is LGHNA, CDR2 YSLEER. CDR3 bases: TGCGCCAGCAGCCAAGATCGACCAGGGATAAATAATTCACCCCTCCACTTT. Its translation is CASSQDRPGINNSPLHF.

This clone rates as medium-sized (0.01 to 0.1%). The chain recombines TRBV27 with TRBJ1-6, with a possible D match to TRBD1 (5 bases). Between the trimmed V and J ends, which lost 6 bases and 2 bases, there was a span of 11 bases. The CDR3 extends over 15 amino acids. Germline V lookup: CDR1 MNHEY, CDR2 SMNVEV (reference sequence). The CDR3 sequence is CASSLGPAYNSPLHF. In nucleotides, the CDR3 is TGTGCCAGCAGCTTGGGACCGGCCTATAATTCACCCCTCCACTTT.

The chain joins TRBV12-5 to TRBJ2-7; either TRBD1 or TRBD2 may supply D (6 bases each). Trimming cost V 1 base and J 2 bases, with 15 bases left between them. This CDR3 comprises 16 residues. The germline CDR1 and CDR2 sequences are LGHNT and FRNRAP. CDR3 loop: CASGLGAGGPTYEQYF. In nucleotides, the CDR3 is TGTGCTAGTGGTTTGGGGGCCGGGGGCCCTACCTACGAGCAGTACTTC. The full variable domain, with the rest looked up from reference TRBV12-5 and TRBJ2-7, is DARVTQTPRHKVTEMGQEVTMRCQPILGHNTVFWYRQTMMQGLELLAYFRNRAPLDDSGMPKDRFSAEMPDATLATLKIQPSEPRDSAVYFCASGLGAGGPTYEQYFGPGTRLTVT.

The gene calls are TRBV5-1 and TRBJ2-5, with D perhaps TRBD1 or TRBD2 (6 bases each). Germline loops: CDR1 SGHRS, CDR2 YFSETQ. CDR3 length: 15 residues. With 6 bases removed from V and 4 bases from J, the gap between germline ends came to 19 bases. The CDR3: CASTPGGGRGETQYF. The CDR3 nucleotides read TGCGCCAGCACTCCGGGTGGGGGGCGCGGAGAGACCCAGTACTTC.

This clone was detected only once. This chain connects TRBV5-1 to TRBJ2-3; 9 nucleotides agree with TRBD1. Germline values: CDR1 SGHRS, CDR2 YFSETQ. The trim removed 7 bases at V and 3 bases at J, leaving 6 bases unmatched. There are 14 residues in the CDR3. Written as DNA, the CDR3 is TGCGCCAGCTGCCGGGACAGGGAAACAGATACGCAGTATTTT. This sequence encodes CASCRDRETDTQYF. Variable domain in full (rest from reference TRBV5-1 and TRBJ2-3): KAGVTQTPRYLIKTRGQQVTLSCSPISGHRSVSWYQQTPGQGLQFLFEYFSETQRNKGNFPGRFSGRQFSNSRSEMNVSTLELGDSALYLCASCRDRETDTQYFGPGTRLTVL.

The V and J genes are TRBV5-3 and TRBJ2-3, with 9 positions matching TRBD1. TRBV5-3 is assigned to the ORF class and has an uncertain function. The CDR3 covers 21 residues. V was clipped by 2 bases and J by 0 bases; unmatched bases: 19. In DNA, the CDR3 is TGTGCCAGAAGCTTCCTCCGGGACAGGGAGGTCCCCATCCCCAGCACAGATACGCAGTATTTT. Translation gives CARSFLRDREVPIPSTDTQYF.

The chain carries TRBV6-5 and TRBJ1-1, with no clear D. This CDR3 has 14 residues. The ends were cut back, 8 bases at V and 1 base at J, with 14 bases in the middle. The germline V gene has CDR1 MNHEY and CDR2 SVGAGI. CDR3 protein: CASAGPGQNTEAFF. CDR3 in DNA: TGTGCCAGCGCAGGCCCCGGGCAGAACACTGAAGCTTTCTTT.

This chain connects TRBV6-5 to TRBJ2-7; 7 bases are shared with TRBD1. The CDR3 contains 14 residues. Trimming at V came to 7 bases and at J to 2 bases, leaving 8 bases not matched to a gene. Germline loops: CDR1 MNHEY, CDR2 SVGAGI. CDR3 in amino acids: CASMRDRRTYEQYF. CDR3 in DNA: TGTGCCAGCATGAGGGACAGACGTACCTACGAGCAGTACTTC.

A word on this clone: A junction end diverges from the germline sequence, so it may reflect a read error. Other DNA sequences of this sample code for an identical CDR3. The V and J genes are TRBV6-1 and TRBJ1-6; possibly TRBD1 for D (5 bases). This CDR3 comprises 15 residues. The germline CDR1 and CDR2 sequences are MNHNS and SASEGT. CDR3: CASSELGAYNSPLHF. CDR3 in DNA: TGCGCCAGCAGTGAATTGGGGGCCTATAATTCACCCCTCCACTTT.

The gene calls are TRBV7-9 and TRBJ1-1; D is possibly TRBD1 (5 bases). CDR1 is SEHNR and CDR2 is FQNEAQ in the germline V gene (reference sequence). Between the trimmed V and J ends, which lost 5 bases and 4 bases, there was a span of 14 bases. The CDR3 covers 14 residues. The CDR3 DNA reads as TGTGCCAGCAGCCCCTTGACAGCGACCACTGAAGCTTTCTTT. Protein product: CASSPLTATTEAFF.

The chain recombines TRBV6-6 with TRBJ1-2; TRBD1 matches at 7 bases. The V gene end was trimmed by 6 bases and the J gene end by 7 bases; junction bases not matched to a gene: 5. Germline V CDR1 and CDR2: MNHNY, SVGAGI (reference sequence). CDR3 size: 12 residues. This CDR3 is CASSIDRAGYTF. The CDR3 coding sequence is TGTGCCAGCAGCATCGACAGGGCTGGCTACACCTTC.

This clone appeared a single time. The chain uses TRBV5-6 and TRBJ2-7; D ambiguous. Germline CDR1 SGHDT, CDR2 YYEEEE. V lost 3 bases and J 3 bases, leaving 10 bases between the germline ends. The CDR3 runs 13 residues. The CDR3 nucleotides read TGTGCCAGCAGCTATGACCGATACTACGAGCAGTACTTC. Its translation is CASSYDRYYEQYF.

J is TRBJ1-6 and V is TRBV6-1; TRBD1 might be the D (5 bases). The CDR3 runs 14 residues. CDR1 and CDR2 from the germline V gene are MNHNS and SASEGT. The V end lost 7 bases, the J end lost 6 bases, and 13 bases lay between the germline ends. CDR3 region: CASILGPSNSPLHF. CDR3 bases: TGTGCCAGCATCCTGGGACCTAGTAATTCACCCCTCCACTTT.

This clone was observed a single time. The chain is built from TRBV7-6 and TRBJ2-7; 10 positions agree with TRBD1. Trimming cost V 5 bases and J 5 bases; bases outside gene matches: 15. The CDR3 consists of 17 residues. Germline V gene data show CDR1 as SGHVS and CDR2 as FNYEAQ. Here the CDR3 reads CASSPRGPTGGTHEQYF. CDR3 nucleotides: TGTGCCAGCAGCCCCCGGGGGCCGACAGGGGGCACCCACGAGCAGTACTTC.

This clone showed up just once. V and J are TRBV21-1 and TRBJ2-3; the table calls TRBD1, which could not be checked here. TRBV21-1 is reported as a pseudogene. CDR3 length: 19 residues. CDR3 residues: CASSNRDRGRWVYTDTQYF. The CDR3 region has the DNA TGTGCCAGCAGCAACCGGGACAGGGGGAGGTGGGTTTACACAGATACGCAGTATTTT.

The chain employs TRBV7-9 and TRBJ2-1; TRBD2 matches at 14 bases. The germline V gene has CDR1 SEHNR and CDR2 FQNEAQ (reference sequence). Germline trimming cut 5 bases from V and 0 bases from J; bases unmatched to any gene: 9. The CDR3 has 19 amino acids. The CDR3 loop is CASSLPTSGGARSYNEQFF. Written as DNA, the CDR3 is TGTGCCAGCAGCCTACCGACTAGCGGGGGGGCGCGCTCCTACAATGAGCAGTTCTTC.

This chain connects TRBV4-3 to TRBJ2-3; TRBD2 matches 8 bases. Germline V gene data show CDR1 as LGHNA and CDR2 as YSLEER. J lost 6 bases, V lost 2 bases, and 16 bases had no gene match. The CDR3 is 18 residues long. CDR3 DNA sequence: TGCGCCAGCAGCCAAAGCCCTGCTAGCGGGTTACTGCGGGATACGCAGTATTTT. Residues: CASSQSPASGLLRDTQYF.

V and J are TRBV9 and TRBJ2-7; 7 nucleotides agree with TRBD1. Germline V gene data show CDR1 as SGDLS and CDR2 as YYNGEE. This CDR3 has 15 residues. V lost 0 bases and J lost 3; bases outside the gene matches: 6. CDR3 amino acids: CASSVASGGFYEQYF. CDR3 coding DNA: TGTGCCAGCAGCGTAGCTTCAGGGGGTTTCTACGAGCAGTACTTC.